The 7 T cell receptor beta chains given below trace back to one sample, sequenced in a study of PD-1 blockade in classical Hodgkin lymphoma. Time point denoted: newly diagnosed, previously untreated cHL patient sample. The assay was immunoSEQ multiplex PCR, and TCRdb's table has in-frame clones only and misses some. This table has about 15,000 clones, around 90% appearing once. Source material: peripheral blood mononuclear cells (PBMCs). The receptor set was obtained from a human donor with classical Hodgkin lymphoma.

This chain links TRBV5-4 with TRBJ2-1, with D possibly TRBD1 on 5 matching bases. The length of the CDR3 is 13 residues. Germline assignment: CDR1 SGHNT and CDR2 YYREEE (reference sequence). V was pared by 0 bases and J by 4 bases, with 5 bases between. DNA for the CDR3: TGTGCCAGCAGCTTGGGGACATACAATGAGCAGTTCTTC. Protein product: CASSLGTYNEQFF.

CDR3 in amino acids: CSVGSRGLGGYTF. The CDR3, as DNA: TGCAGCGTTGGGTCCAGGGGGCTTGGCGGCTACACCTTC. The chain joins TRBV29-1 to TRBJ1-2; 8 nucleotides match TRBD1. Germline V lookup: CDR1 SQVTM, CDR2 ANQGSEA. The CDR3 is 13 amino acids. J gave up 8 bases and V 4 bases, and 9 bases lay outside the gene matches. Combining the CDR3 with reference TRBV29-1 and TRBJ1-2 gives the whole variable domain SAVISQKPSRDICQRGTSLTIQCQVDSQVTMMFWYRQQPGQSLTLIATANQGSEATYESGFVIDKFPISRPNLTFSTLTVSNMSPEDSSIYLCSVGSRGLGGYTFGSGTRLTVV.

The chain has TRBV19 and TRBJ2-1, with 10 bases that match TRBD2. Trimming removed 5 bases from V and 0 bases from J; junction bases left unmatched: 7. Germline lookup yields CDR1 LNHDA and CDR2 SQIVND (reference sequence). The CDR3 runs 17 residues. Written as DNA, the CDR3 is TGTGCCAGTAGTGCACTAGCGGGACTGGCCTCCTACAATGAGCAGTTCTTC. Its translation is CASSALAGLASYNEQFF.

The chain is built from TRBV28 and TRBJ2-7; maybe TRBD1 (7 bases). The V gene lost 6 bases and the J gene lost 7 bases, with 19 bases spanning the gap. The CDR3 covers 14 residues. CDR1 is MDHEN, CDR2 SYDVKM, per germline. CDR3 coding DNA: TGTGCCAGCAGCGGGGGACAGATACTACGAGAGCAGTACTTC. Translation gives CASSGGQILREQYF. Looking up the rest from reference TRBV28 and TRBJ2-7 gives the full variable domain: DVKVTQSSRYLVKRTGEKVFLECVQDMDHENMFWYRQDPGLGLRLIYFSYDVKMKEKGDIPEGYSVSREKKERFSLILESASTNQTSMYLCASSGGQILREQYFGPGTRLTVT.

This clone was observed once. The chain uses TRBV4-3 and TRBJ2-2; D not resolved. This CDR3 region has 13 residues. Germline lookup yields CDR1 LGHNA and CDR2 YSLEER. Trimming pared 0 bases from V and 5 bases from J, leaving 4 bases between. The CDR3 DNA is TGCGCCAGCAGCCAAGACCCGACCGGGGAGCTGTTTTTT. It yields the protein CASSQDPTGELFF.

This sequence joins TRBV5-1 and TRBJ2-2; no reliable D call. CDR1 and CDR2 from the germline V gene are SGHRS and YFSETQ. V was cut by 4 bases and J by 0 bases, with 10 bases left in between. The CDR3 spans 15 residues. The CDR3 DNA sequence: TGCGCCAGCAGCCTCGAGCCGGCGAACACCGGGGAGCTGTTTTTT. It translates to CASSLEPANTGELFF.

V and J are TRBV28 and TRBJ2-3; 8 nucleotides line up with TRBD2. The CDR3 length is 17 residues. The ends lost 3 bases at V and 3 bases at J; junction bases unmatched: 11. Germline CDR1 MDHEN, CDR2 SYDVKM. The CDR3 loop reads CASSFFPSGSRTDTQYF. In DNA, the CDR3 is TGTGCCAGCAGTTTCTTCCCCAGCGGGAGTCGAACAGATACGCAGTATTTT.